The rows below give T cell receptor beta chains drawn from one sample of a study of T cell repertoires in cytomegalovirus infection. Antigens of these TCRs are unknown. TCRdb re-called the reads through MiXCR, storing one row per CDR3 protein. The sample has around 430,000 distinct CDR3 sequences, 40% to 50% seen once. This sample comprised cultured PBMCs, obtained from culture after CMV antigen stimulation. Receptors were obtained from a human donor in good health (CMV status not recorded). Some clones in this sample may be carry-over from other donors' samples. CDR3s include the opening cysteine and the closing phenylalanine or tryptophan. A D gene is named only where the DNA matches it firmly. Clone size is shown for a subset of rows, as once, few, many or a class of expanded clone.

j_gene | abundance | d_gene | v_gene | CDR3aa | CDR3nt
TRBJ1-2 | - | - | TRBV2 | CASSGRRNYGYTF | TGTGCCAGCAGTGGGAGAAGAAACTATGGCTACACCTTC
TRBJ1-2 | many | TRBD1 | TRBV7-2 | CASSLVRGLYYGYTF | TGTGCCAGCAGCCTTGTCAGGGGGCTGTACTATGGCTACACCTTC
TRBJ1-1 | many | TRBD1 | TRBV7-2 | CASSLGDRANTEAFF | TGTGCCAGCAGCTTGGGGGACAGGGCCAACACTGAAGCTTTCTTT
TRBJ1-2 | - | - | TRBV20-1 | CSAWTGSYGYTF | TGCAGTGCTTGGACGGGGTCTTATGGCTACACCTTC
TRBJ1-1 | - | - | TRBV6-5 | CASSVKQGITEAFF | TGTGCCAGCAGCGTAAAACAGGGTATTACTGAAGCTTTCTTT
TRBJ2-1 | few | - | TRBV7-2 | CASSISRLPNEQFF | TGTGCCAGCAGCATCTCACGGTTACCCAATGAGCAGTTCTTC
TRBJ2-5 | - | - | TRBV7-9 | CASSTGPRREETQYF | TGTGCCAGCTCCACCGGCCCTAGAAGAGAGGAGACCCAGTACTTC
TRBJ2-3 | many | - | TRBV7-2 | CASSQNLGDTQYF | TGTGCCAGCAGCCAGAACTTAGGAGATACGCAGTATTTT
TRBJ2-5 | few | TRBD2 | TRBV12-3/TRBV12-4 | CASTEGGLAGETQYF | TGTGCCAGCACCGAAGGGGGACTAGCGGGAGAGACCCAGTACTTC
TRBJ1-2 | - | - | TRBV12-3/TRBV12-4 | CASNYGAGYGYTF | TGTGCCAGCAACTATGGGGCTGGCTATGGCTACACCTTC
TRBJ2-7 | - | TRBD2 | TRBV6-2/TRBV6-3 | CASSYSKLAGLYFGEQYF | TGTGCCAGCAGTTACTCGAAACTAGCGGGGCTCTACTTTGGGGAGCAGTACTTC
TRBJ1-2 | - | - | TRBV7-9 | CASSLVLRGRRRNKDGRYGYTF | TGTGCCAGCAGCTTAGTTCTGCGGGGACGACGCCGGAACAAGGATGGGAGATATGGCTACACCTTC
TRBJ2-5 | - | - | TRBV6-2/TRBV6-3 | CASSYGQETQYF | TGTGCCAGCAGTTACGGACAAGAGACCCAGTACTTC
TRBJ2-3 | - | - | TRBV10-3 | CAISEFSGRPDTQYF | TGTGCCATCAGTGAGTTTAGCGGAAGACCAGATACGCAGTATTTT
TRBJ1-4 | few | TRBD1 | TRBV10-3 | CAISPGQGNEKLFF | TGTGCCATCAGTCCGGGACAGGGTAATGAAAAACTGTTTTTT
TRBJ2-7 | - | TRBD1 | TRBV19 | CASSNRGEQYF | TGTGCCAGTAGTAACAGGGGCGAGCAGTACTTC
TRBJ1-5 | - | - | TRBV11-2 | CASSRGGTQPQHF | TGTGCCAGCAGCCGTGGTGGCACTCAGCCCCAGCATTTT
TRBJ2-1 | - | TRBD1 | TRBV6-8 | CASRGQGSDSTFF | TGTGCCAGTAGGGGACAGGGGAGTGATTCAACGTTCTTC
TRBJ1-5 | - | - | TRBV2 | CASSVFFGQPQHF | TGTGCCAGCAGTGTGTTTTTTGGTCAGCCCCAGCATTTT
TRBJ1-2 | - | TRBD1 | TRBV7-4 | CASSLKGTDRTGGYTF | TGTGCCAGCAGCTTAAAAGGGACAGACCGGACAGGGGGCTACACCTTC
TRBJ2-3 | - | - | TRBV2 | CASSRAPRTTQYF | TGTGCCAGCAGCCGGGCCCCTCGGACCACGCAGTATTTT
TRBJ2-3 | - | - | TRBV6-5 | CASSYSQGTDTQYF | TGTGCCAGCAGTTACTCGCAGGGCACAGATACGCAGTATTTT
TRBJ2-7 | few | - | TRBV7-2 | CASSINRRTTYEQYF | TGTGCCAGCAGCATAAACCGACGGACTACCTACGAGCAGTACTTC
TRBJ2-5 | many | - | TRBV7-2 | CASSPRQGRPQETQYF | TGTGCCAGCAGCCCCCGCCAGGGCCGGCCCCAAGAGACCCAGTACTTC
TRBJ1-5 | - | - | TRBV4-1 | CASSQVPVEPQHF | TGCGCCAGCAGCCAAGTCCCTGTAGAGCCCCAGCATTTT
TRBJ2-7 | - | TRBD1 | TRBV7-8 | CASSLRYGTGYNEQYF | TGTGCCAGCAGCTTACGGTACGGGACAGGGTACAACGAGCAGTACTTC
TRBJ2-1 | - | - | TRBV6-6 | CASNLHLTTHEQFF | TGTGCCAGCAACCTTCACCTTACTACTCATGAGCAGTTCTTC
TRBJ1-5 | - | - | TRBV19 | CASSVTGFTNQPQHF | TGTGCCAGTAGTGTCACAGGGTTTACCAATCAGCCCCAGCATTTT
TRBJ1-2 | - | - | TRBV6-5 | CASSSSGTVAGYTF | TGTGCCAGCAGTTCATCCGGGACGGTGGCTGGCTACACCTTC
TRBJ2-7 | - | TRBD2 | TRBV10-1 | CASSEGRRTSGRARSGGDYEQYF | TGCGCCAGCAGTGAGGGCCGTCGGACTAGCGGGAGGGCCAGGAGTGGGGGGGACTACGAGCAGTACTTC